This is a list of T cell receptor beta chains from one sample in a study of T-cell memory formation after mild COVID-19. TCRdb redid the calling of the 5' RACE reads with MiXCR, one entry per CDR3 protein. The sample yields about 200,000 distinct CDR3 sequences, around 15% seen once. Sequenced material: PBMCs or a T cell subset sorted from them (not recorded which). These receptors were collected from an adult woman who had mild COVID-19 (a few samples of this study predate the infection). Cell type and time point are not known. CDR3s leave out the opening cysteine and the closing phenylalanine or tryptophan. Fields, in order: J gene, V gene, CDR3 protein.

>TRBJ2-7|TRBV12-3/TRBV12-4
ASSPFAGGVMD
>TRBJ2-7|TRBV5-1
ASSLVREYEQY
>TRBJ2-5|TRBV5-1
ASSLPLQETQY
>TRBJ1-1|TRBV7-9
ASSLSTGGAVTEAF
>TRBJ1-1|TRBV5-4
ASSFRGQVNTEAF
>TRBJ2-7|TRBV7-2
ASTGDTHEQY
>TRBJ1-5|TRBV7-9
ASSLESGGPNQPQH
>TRBJ1-3|TRBV9
ASSVGSPGGTGNTIY
>TRBJ2-1|TRBV30
AWSGPTLLAYNEQF
>TRBJ2-4|TRBV5-1
ASSSLTAHIQY
>TRBJ1-4|TRBV7-8
ASSAPGQGSEKLF
>TRBJ2-7|TRBV5-5
ASRYPERPYEQY
>TRBJ2-5|TRBV5-4
ASSSAGNQETQY
>TRBJ2-5|TRBV6-5
ASSVRAHQETQY
>TRBJ2-7|TRBV4-1
ASSQDGREAYEQY
>TRBJ2-1|TRBV20-1
SALLRSYNEQF
>TRBJ2-6|TRBV25-1
ASSGGGIPSGANVLT
>TRBJ2-3|TRBV12-3/TRBV12-4
ASIPPNSDTQY
>TRBJ2-6|TRBV30
AWSRGSGANVLT
>TRBJ2-3|TRBV6-5
ASSRTYGSEGDTQY
>TRBJ2-1|TRBV18
ASSPPAGGASGNEQF
>TRBJ1-1|TRBV20-1
TPTGVAF
>TRBJ2-7|TRBV3-1
ASSPLAGVRNEQY
>TRBJ2-3|TRBV10-3
AISLAGQDTQY
>TRBJ2-7|TRBV5-1
ASSFGQENEQY
>TRBJ2-3|TRBV3-1
ASSKGLAVGDTQY
>TRBJ2-1|TRBV5-1
ASSLAWQGKNEQF
>TRBJ2-5|TRBV4-2
ASSQEGTSVSGETQY
>TRBJ1-2|TRBV20-1
SAPGQGFEGYT
>TRBJ2-7|TRBV10-3
AISEGGLEGQY
>TRBJ2-3|TRBV7-9
ASSLFSGSFADTQY
>TRBJ1-2|TRBV2
ASRGGINYGYT
>TRBJ2-1|TRBV18
ASSPGNSYNEQF
>TRBJ2-4|TRBV14
ASSQANIQY
>TRBJ2-1|TRBV5-1
ASSFSAAVAEQF
>TRBJ1-6|TRBV10-3
AIRTDNSPLH
>TRBJ2-7|TRBV12-3/TRBV12-4
ASSLALLAGGPYEQY